This T cell receptor beta chain was sequenced in a study of shared clonotypes between healthy human individuals. Study results and limitations: Researchers found naive subsets generally carried larger estimated richness than memory subsets.

In regard to this clone: What it recognizes is unknown.

CD45RO negativity and positive selection for CCR7 defined naive CD8 cells, a population that excluded terminally differentiated effector memory CD45RA+ cells. TCRdb's copy holds only in-frame clones and misses some; the assay was immunoSEQ multiplex PCR. The data hold roughly 600,000 clones, with 95% to 98% observed a single time. This CDR3 contains 13 residues. The V end lost 4 bases, the J end lost 2 bases, and 6 bases lay between the germline ends. Germline CDR1 SQVTM, CDR2 ANQGSEA. The chain links TRBV29-1 to TRBJ2-6, with D uncertain. This sequence originates from a young man in good health. Sequencing input: naive CD8+ T cells sorted from blood. CDR3 sequence: CSVVGAGANVLTF. The CDR3 coding sequence is TGCAGCGTTGTGGGTGCTGGGGCCAACGTCCTGACTTTC.